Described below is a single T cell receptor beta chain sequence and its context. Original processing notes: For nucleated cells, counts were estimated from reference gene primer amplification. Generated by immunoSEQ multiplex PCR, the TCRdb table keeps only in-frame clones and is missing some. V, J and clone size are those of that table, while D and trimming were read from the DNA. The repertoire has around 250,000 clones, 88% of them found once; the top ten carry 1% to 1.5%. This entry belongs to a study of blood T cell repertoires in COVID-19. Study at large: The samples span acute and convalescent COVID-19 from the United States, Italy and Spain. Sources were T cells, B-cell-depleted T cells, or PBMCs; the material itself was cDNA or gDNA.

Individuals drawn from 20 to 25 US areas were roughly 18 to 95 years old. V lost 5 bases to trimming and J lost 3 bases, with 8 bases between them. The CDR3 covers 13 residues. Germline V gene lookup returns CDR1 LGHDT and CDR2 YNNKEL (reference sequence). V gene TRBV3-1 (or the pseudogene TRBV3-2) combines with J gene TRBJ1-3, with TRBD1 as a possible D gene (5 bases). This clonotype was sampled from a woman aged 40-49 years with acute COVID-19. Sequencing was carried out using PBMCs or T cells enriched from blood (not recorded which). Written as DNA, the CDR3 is TGTGCCAGCAGCGCAACAGGTGGAAACACCATATATTTT. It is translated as CASSATGGNTIYF.